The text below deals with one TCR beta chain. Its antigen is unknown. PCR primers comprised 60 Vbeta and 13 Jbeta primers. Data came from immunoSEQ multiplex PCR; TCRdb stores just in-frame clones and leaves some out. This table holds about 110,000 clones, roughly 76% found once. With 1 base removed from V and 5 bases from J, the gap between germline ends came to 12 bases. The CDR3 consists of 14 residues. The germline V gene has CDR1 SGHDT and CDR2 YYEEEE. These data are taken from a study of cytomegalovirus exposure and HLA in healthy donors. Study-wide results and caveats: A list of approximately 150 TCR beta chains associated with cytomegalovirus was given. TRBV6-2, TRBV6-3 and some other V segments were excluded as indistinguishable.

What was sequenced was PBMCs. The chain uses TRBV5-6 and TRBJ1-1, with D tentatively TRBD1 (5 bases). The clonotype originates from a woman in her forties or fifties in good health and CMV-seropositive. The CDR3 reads CASSLSGLGTEAFF. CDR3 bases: TGTGCCAGCAGCTTGTCGGGACTGGGGACTGAAGCTTTCTTT.